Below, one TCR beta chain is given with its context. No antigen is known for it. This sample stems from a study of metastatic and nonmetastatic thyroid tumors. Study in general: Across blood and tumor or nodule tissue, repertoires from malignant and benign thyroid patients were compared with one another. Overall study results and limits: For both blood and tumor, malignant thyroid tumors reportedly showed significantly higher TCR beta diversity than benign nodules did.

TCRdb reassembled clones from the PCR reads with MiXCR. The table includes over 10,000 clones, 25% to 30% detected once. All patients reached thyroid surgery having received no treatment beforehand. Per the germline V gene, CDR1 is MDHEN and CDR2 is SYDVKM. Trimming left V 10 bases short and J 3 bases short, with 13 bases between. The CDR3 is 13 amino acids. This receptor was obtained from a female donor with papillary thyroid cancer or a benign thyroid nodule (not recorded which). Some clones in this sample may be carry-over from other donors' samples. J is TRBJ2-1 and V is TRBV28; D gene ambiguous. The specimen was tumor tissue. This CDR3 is CATSLEGYNEQFF. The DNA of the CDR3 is TGTGCCACCTCGCTCGAAGGCTACAATGAGCAGTTCTTC.